This T cell receptor (beta chain) was retrieved from a study of T cell changes during pregnancy in multiple sclerosis. The CDR3 extends over 14 amino acids. Trimming cost V 6 bases and J 3 bases; bases outside gene matches: 8. Per germline, CDR1 MNHEY and CDR2 SMNVEV (reference sequence). TCRdb keeps only in-frame clones here, not all; method: immunoSEQ multiplex PCR. This table has roughly 22,000 clones, about 88% appearing once. The V call is TRBV27, the J call TRBJ2-7; 7 positions agree with TRBD1. The clonotype comes from a female donor in good health, enrolled as a control in a pregnancy study. The sequencing used CD4+ T cells from peripheral blood mononuclear cells, collected in the first trimester of pregnancy. Written as DNA, the CDR3 is TGTGCCAGCAGACCTCGACAGGGACACTACGAGCAGTACTTC. Protein product: CASRPRQGHYEQYF.